The 13 T cell receptor beta chains given below trace back to one sample, sequenced in a study of T cells in localized non-small cell lung cancer. TCRdb's table, derived via immunoSEQ multiplex PCR, lists solely in-frame clones and lacks some. The sample has about 5,400 clones; less than 40% are singletons. This specimen was lung tumor tissue, taken before any cancer treatment. These receptors came from a male donor aged 60 or older with stage I squamous cell lung carcinoma.

The chain links TRBV19 to TRBJ1-5; 9 positions match TRBD1. Germline CDR1 and CDR2: LNHDA and SQIVND (reference sequence). The trim removed 3 bases at V and 4 bases at J, leaving 7 bases unmatched. The CDR3 length is 16 residues. CDR3 loop: CASSMGTGTLNQPQHF. CDR3 nucleotides: TGTGCCAGTAGTATGGGGACAGGGACCCTTAATCAGCCCCAGCATTTT.

This chain uses TRBV14 with TRBJ2-7; D remains ambiguous. The CDR3 covers 12 residues. In germline, CDR1 is SGHDN, CDR2 FVKESK. V gave up 1 base and J gave up 7 bases, with 8 bases separating them. The CDR3 sequence: CASSQASWEQYF. Here the CDR3 DNA reads TGTGCCAGCAGCCAAGCTTCTTGGGAGCAGTACTTC.

V and J are TRBV2 and TRBJ2-3; 9 nucleotides align to TRBD2. Germline values: CDR1 SNHLY, CDR2 FYNNEI. Unmatched junction bases numbered 18, after V lost 6 bases and J lost 5 bases. This CDR3 is 18 amino acids long. CDR3 coding DNA: TGTGCCAGCAGCGGGGTCCCCGGGCGGGGGGGCTTGAAAGATACGCAGTATTTT. Translation gives CASSGVPGRGGLKDTQYF. The full variable domain, its missing parts supplied by reference TRBV2 and TRBJ2-3, is EPEVTQTPSHQVTQMGQEVILRCVPISNHLYFYWYRQILGQKVEFLVSFYNNEISEKSEIFDDQFSVERPDGSNFTLKIRSTKLEDSAMYFCASSGVPGRGGLKDTQYFGPGTRLTVL.

The chain has TRBV6-8 and TRBJ1-1, with 8 bases that match TRBD1. V lost 7 bases, J lost 5 bases, and 6 bases stayed unmatched. The CDR3 is 13 residues long. Germline CDR1 MNHGY, CDR2 SAAAGT. The CDR3, as DNA: TGTGCCAGCACCCCCAGGGGGCAAACTGAAGCTTTCTTT. Protein sequence: CASTPRGQTEAFF.

This chain connects TRBV10-3 to TRBJ1-5; no firm D call. This CDR3 has 13 residues. V lost 11 bases and J 6 bases, leaving 17 bases between the germline ends. Looked up from germline, CDR1 is ENHRY and CDR2 is SYGVKD. CDR3 coding DNA: TGTGCCGTCTCGACCGGCGACGGTCAGCCCCAGCATTTT. It yields the protein CAVSTGDGQPQHF.

This rearrangement joins TRBV18 to TRBJ2-2; no clear D gene. V was shortened by 3 bases and J by 4 bases, with 9 bases between the two germline ends. The CDR3 is 14 amino acids. The germline V gene has CDR1 KGHSH and CDR2 LQKENI. CDR3 residues: CASSPGESTGELFF. Written as DNA, the CDR3 is TGTGCCAGCTCACCGGGTGAGAGCACCGGGGAGCTGTTTTTT.

V gene TRBV30 combines with J gene TRBJ1-1; D gene uncertain. The germline V gene encodes CDR1 GTSNPN and CDR2 SVGIG (reference sequence). The CDR3 consists of 13 residues. Trimming took 5 bases from V and 1 from J, leaving 11 bases between them. The DNA of the CDR3 is TGTGCCTGGGAGCGGGCAGCGAACACTGAAGCTTTCTTT. Translated: CAWERAANTEAFF.

The chain uses TRBV6-8 and TRBJ1-2; 8 nucleotides line up with TRBD1. The CDR3 sequence is 13 residues long. CDR1 and CDR2 from the germline V gene are MNHGY and SAAAGT. The V segment lost 5 bases and the J segment 7 bases; nucleotides outside the gene matches: 6. CDR3 loop: CASSPDRAGGYTF. The CDR3 nucleotides are TGTGCCAGCAGTCCGGACAGGGCGGGTGGCTACACCTTC.

Only a few counts were recorded for this clone. The chain uses TRBV6-8 and TRBJ1-5; D ambiguous. The CDR3 length is 14 residues. Germline loops: CDR1 MNHGY, CDR2 SAAAGT. V was pared by 5 bases and J by 5 bases, with 13 bases between. CDR3 residues: CASSPTTGDQPQHF. In DNA form, the CDR3 reads TGTGCCAGCAGTCCGACGACCGGGGATCAGCCCCAGCATTTT.

The chain couples TRBV29-1 to TRBJ1-2; D ambiguous. Between the trimmed V and J ends, which lost 6 bases and 6 bases, there was a span of 14 bases. Germline-derived CDR1 and CDR2 are SQVTM and ANQGSEA. CDR3 length equals 12 residues. The CDR3 here is CSVADVSDGYTF. In nucleotides, the CDR3 is TGCAGCGTCGCAGACGTGTCGGATGGCTACACCTTC.

V is TRBV30 and J is TRBJ1-2; D is uncertain. This CDR3 contains 12 residues. Trimming removed 2 bases from V and 0 bases from J, with 4 bases in between. Germline V gene lookup returns CDR1 GTSNPN and CDR2 SVGIG (reference sequence). DNA for the CDR3: TGTGCCTGGAGTAGATCTAACTATGGCTACACCTTC. It is translated as CAWSRSNYGYTF.

This clone was found a few times. The gene calls are TRBV9 and TRBJ1-1; D is unresolved. V was trimmed by 4 bases and J by 10 bases, leaving 20 bases between them. The length of the CDR3 is 14 residues. Germline V gene data show CDR1 as SGDLS and CDR2 as YYNGEE. The CDR3 spells CASSPHWQSPLAFF. The CDR3 nucleotides read TGTGCCAGCAGCCCCCATTGGCAGTCTCCGTTAGCTTTCTTT.

This clone was seen only a few times. The V call is TRBV19, the J call TRBJ2-1; D is unclear. V lost 3 bases to trimming and J lost 4 bases, with 13 bases between them. This CDR3 comprises 15 residues. Germline-derived CDR1 and CDR2 are LNHDA and SQIVND (reference sequence). CDR3 residues: CASSMRQVPYNEQFF. CDR3 bases: TGTGCCAGTAGTATGAGGCAGGTGCCTTACAATGAGCAGTTCTTC.